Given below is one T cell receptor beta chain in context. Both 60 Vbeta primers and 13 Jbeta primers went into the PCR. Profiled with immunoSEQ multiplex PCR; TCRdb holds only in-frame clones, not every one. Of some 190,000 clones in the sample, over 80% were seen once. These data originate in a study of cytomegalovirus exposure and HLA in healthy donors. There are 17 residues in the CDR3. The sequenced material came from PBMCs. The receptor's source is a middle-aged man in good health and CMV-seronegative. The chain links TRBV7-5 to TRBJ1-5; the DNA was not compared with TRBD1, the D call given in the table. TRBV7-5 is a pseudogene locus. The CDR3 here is CARSLGVREEGNQPQHF. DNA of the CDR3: TGTGCCAGAAGCTTAGGAGTCAGGGAAGAGGGCAATCAGCCCCAGCATTTT.